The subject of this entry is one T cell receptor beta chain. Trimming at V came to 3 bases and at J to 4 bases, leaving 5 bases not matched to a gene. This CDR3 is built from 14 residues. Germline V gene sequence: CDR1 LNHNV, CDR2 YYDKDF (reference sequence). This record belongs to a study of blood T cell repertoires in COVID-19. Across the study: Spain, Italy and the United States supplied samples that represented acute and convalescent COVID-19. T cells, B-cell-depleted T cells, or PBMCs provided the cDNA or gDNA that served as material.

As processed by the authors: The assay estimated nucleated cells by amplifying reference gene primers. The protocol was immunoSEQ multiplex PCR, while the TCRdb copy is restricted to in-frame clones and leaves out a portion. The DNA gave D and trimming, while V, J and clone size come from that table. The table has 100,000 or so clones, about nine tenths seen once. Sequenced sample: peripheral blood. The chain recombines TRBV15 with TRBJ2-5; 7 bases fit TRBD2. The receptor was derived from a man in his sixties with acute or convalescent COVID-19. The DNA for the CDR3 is TGTGCCACCAGCAGTCGGGCGGGAGCAGAGACCCAGTACTTC. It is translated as CATSSRAGAETQYF. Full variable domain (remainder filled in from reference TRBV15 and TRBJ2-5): DAMVIQNPRYQVTQFGKPVTLSCSQTLNHNVMYWYQQKSSQAPKLLFHYYDKDFNNEADTPDNFQSRRPNTSFCFLDIRSPGLGDTAMYLCATSSRAGAETQYFGPGTRLLVL.